The 10 T cell receptor beta chains given below trace back to one sample, sequenced in a study of blood T cell repertoires in COVID-19. Assay used: immunoSEQ multiplex PCR; TCRdb lists only in-frame clones, some missing. The sample yields 70,000 or so clones, around 80% seen once. Sequenced: peripheral blood. Receptor source: a human donor in a cohort sampled during active COVID-19.

This clone was observed a few times. The chain links TRBV19 to TRBJ1-5; D unresolved. Germline assignment: CDR1 LNHDA and CDR2 SQIVND (reference sequence). V was clipped by 4 bases and J by 1 base, with 11 bases between them. The CDR3 contains 15 residues. CDR3 region: CASSKGGRSNQPQHF. DNA for the CDR3: TGTGCCAGTAGTAAAGGCGGAAGGAGCAATCAGCCCCAGCATTTT.

This rearrangement joins TRBV19 to TRBJ2-3; a weak D match, TRBD2 (6 bases). CDR3 length equals 15 residues. Per the germline V gene, CDR1 is LNHDA and CDR2 is SQIVND (reference sequence). V lost 10 bases to trimming and J lost 3 bases, with 20 bases between them. The CDR3 spells CATSSSGSPTDTQYF. DNA for the CDR3: TGTGCCACTTCGAGTAGCGGCAGTCCTACAGATACGCAGTATTTT.

This clone was detected only a few times. The chain is built from TRBV28 and TRBJ2-7, with a weak D call TRBD2 (5 bases). The CDR3 covers 15 residues. Germline V gene lookup returns CDR1 MDHEN and CDR2 SYDVKM. With 3 bases removed from V and 5 bases from J, the gap between germline ends came to 17 bases. The CDR3 coding sequence is TGTGCCAGCAGTTTCCCCCGTTGGAGGAGGAACGAGCAGTACTTC. Its protein product is CASSFPRWRRNEQYF.

This clone appeared once. V and J are TRBV28 and TRBJ2-3; a weak D match, TRBD2 (6 bases). The CDR3 totals 14 residues. Germline V gene data show CDR1 as MDHEN and CDR2 as SYDVKM. Trimming removed 8 bases from V and 3 bases from J, with 15 bases in between. The CDR3 region is CASSPGRGTDTQYF. The CDR3 nucleotides are TGTGCCAGCTCACCGGGACGGGGGACAGATACGCAGTATTTT. The full variable domain, in which reference TRBV28 and TRBJ2-3 provide the parts outside the CDR3, is DVKVTQSSRYLVKRTGEKVFLECVQDMDHENMFWYRQDPGLGLRLIYFSYDVKMKEKGDIPEGYSVSREKKERFSLILESASTNQTSMYLCASSPGRGTDTQYFGPGTRLTVL.

V is TRBV3-1 (or the pseudogene TRBV3-2) and J is TRBJ1-2, with 9 bases identical to TRBD1. Germline V gene lookup returns CDR1 LGHDT and CDR2 YNNKEL (reference sequence). V was pared by 3 bases and J by 8 bases, with 4 bases of the junction left unmatched. The CDR3 is made up of 13 amino acids. The CDR3 DNA follows: TGTGCCAGCAGCCACCAACAGGGGGCGGGCTACACCTTC. Its translation: CASSHQQGAGYTF.

This sequence joins TRBV19 and TRBJ2-1; TRBD2 matches at 9 bases. Germline assignment: CDR1 LNHDA and CDR2 SQIVND (reference sequence). The CDR3 consists of 14 residues. Trimming took 3 bases from V and 6 from J; bases not matched to a gene: 3. The CDR3 spells CASSISGGTNEQFF. CDR3 coding DNA: TGTGCCAGTAGTATCAGCGGGGGGACCAATGAGCAGTTCTTC.

The rearrangement links TRBV19 to TRBJ1-5; 7 bases map to TRBD1. This CDR3 comprises 11 residues. After removal of 6 bases from V and 11 bases from J, the junction contained 4 bases not matched to a gene. From germline, CDR1 is LNHDA and CDR2 SQIVND (reference sequence). CDR3 DNA sequence: TGTGCCAGTAGCCGAGGGACAGCCCAGCATTTT. Translating it yields CASSRGTAQHF.

The chain carries TRBV3-1 (or the pseudogene TRBV3-2) and TRBJ2-7; D is ambiguous. V shed 4 bases and J shed 8 bases, with 30 bases lying between them. CDR1 LGHDT and CDR2 YNNKEL come from the germline V gene (reference sequence). This CDR3 is 18 amino acids long. CDR3 in amino acids: CASSPSRSPTVIPEKQYF. CDR3 coding DNA: TGTGCCAGCAGCCCCTCAAGGTCCCCAACAGTTATCCCCGAGAAGCAGTACTTC.

The gene calls are TRBV5-4 and TRBJ2-6, with D maybe TRBD2 (6 bases). CDR1 SGHNT and CDR2 YYREEE come from the germline V gene (reference sequence). This CDR3 has 15 residues. Trimming left V 5 bases short and J 2 bases short, with 11 bases between. The CDR3 spells CASSREITGANVLTF. In DNA, the CDR3 is TGTGCCAGCAGTCGGGAGATTACTGGGGCCAACGTCCTGACTTTC.

This rearrangement joins TRBV4-3 to TRBJ2-2, with D possibly being TRBD1 (5 bases). CDR3 length equals 16 residues. Trimming removed 1 base from V and 3 bases from J, with 12 bases in between. The V gene's germline CDR1 is LGHNA and CDR2 YSLEER. The chain's CDR3 is CASSQAPGLDTGELFF. CDR3 in DNA: TGCGCCAGCAGCCAAGCCCCAGGGTTAGACACCGGGGAGCTGTTTTTT.